This T cell receptor (beta chain) was sequenced in a study of T cell changes during pregnancy in multiple sclerosis. Measured with immunoSEQ multiplex PCR; TCRdb has only the in-frame clones, and not every one. The sample lists about 36,000 clones, 80% to 95% seen once, with more than 0.4% in the top ten. Deletions cut 3 bases from V and 1 base from J, with 13 bases between. The CDR3 has 15 residues. Germline values: CDR1 SGDLS, CDR2 YYNGEE. Sample: CD4+ T cells from peripheral blood mononuclear cells, taken in the third trimester of pregnancy. The sequence came from a female donor in good health, enrolled as a control in a pregnancy study. The chain combines TRBV9 with TRBJ1-1; tentative D call: TRBD1 (6 bases). In DNA form, the CDR3 reads TGTGCCAGCAGCGCCTTACAGGGTCAGAACACTGAAGCTTTCTTT. Residues: CASSALQGQNTEAFF.